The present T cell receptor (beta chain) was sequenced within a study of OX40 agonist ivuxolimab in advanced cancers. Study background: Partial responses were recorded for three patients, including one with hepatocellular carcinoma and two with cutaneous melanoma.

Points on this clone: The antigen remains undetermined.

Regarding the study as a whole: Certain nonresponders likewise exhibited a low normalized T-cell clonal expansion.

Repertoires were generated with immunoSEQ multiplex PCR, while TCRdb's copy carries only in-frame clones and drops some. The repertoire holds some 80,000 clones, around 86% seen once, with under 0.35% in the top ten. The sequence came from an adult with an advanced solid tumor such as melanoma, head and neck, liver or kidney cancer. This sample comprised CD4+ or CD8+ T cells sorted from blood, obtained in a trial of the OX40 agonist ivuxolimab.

The CDR3 protein is CASSPAWHSGRDSTDTQYF. The DNA for the CDR3 is TGTGCCAGCAGCCCAGCTTGGCATAGCGGGAGGGATAGCACAGATACGCAGTATTTT. The rearrangement uses TRBV7-9 and TRBJ2-3; 11 nucleotides line up with TRBD2. Germline V lookup: CDR1 SEHNR, CDR2 FQNEAQ (reference sequence). The CDR3 contains 19 residues. Trimming cost V 5 bases and J 0 bases; bases outside gene matches: 13.